These 27 T cell receptor beta chains came from one sample sequenced in a study of cytomegalovirus exposure and HLA in healthy donors. The PCR contained 60 Vbeta and 13 Jbeta primers. TCRdb's table, derived via immunoSEQ multiplex PCR, lists solely in-frame clones and lacks some. The table includes around 160,000 clones, roughly 73% detected once. The sequencing sample was made of PBMCs. The source of these receptors is a male donor in good health and CMV-seronegative.

This clone was counted only a few times. The genes are TRBV13 and TRBJ2-1; possible D gene TRBD2, 5 bases. V lost 0 bases and J lost 8, with 20 bases in between. The CDR3 is 17 residues long. The V gene's germline CDR1 is PRHDT and CDR2 FYEKMQ (reference sequence). The CDR3: CASSLGIVNVGSDEQFF. CDR3 DNA: TGTGCCAGCAGCTTAGGAATAGTTAACGTGGGGAGCGATGAGCAGTTCTTC.

J is TRBJ1-2 and V is TRBV11-2; D may be TRBD1 (6 bases). Between the trimmed V and J ends, which lost 3 bases and 7 bases, there was a span of 15 bases. The CDR3 has 14 residues. Per the germline V gene, CDR1 is SGHAT and CDR2 is FQNNGV. The CDR3 here is CASSLYRETSGYTF. The CDR3 DNA follows: TGTGCCAGCAGCTTGTACAGGGAAACGAGTGGCTACACCTTC.

This rearrangement joins TRBV7-8 to TRBJ2-7, with TRBD2 identical over 9 bases. The germline V gene encodes CDR1 SGHVS and CDR2 FQNEAQ. There are 13 residues in the CDR3. The V segment lost 5 bases and the J segment 2 bases; nucleotides outside the gene matches: 1. The CDR3 loop reads CASSAGGTYEQYF. CDR3 in DNA: TGTGCCAGCAGCGCGGGGGGGACCTACGAGCAGTACTTC.

This clone came up a few times. Other DNA sequences in this sample translate to the same CDR3. The chain is built from TRBV6-5 and TRBJ1-5; 7 positions match TRBD1. V lost 6 bases and J lost 3; bases outside the gene matches: 5. The CDR3 runs to 14 residues. Per germline, CDR1 MNHEY and CDR2 SVGAGI. This CDR3 is CASSRDRVNQPQHF. Written as DNA, the CDR3 is TGTGCCAGCAGCCGCGACAGGGTCAATCAGCCCCAGCATTTT.

The genes are TRBV5-1 and TRBJ2-2; TRBD1 is a possible D gene (7 bases). The CDR3 has 15 residues. V gave up 1 base and J gave up 7 bases, with 14 bases separating them. Germline CDR1 and CDR2: SGHRS and YFSETQ. In DNA, the CDR3 is TGCGCCAGCAGCTTGTCGGCAGGGGGAGGCGGGGAGCTGTTTTTT. Its translation: CASSLSAGGGGELFF.

The chain is built from TRBV4-2 and TRBJ1-4, with D possibly matching TRBD1 (5 bases). Trimming took 0 bases from V and 7 from J, leaving 15 bases between them. Looked up from germline, CDR1 is LGHNA and CDR2 is YNFKEQ. The CDR3 runs to 16 residues. For the CDR3, the DNA is TGTGCCAGCAGCCAAGATCGGGGGGGGTTAGGTGAAAAACTGTTTTTT. This sequence encodes CASSQDRGGLGEKLFF.

The chain is built from TRBV5-1 and TRBJ1-2, with D perhaps TRBD1 (5 bases). Per germline, CDR1 SGHRS and CDR2 YFSETQ. V was clipped by 2 bases and J by 0 bases, with 14 bases between them. The CDR3 spans 16 residues. The CDR3 DNA reads as TGCGCCAGCAGCTTTCTCGAAGGCAGGGCTAACTATGGCTACACCTTC. Translation: CASSFLEGRANYGYTF.

Comment on this clone: The sample has other DNA sequences that encode this CDR3 too. The V gene is TRBV9, the J gene TRBJ1-1; 12 positions agree with TRBD1. CDR1 is SGDLS, CDR2 YYNGEE, per germline. Trimming at V came to 4 bases and at J to 7 bases, leaving 5 bases not matched to a gene. The CDR3 totals 14 residues. This CDR3 reads CASSIGTGGSEAFF. The CDR3 nucleotides read TGTGCCAGCAGCATTGGGACAGGGGGCAGTGAAGCTTTCTTT. The variable domain in full, with the rest retrieved from reference TRBV9 and TRBJ1-1, is DSGVTQTPKHLITATGQRVTLRCSPRSGDLSVYWYQQSLDQGLQFLIQYYNGEERAKGNILERFSAQQFPDLHSELNLSSLELGDSALYFCASSIGTGGSEAFFGQGTRLTVV.

The chain is built from TRBV6-5 and TRBJ2-7, with 10 bases identical to TRBD2. V shed 5 bases and J 1 base; nucleotides not matched to a gene: 5. CDR1 and CDR2 from the germline V gene are MNHEY and SVGAGI. The CDR3 spans 15 residues. The CDR3 nucleotides read TGTGCCAGCAGTCGGGAGACTAGCGGGTCCTACGAGCAGTACTTC. This translates into CASSRETSGSYEQYF.

The chain employs TRBV11-2 and TRBJ2-3, with a possible D match to TRBD2 (7 bases). The CDR3 contains 16 residues. Trimming shortened V by 1 base and J by 0 bases, and 11 bases separated the two germline ends. Germline V gene lookup returns CDR1 SGHAT and CDR2 FQNNGV. The CDR3 sequence is CASSLGGGFSTDTQYF. CDR3 sequence (DNA): TGTGCCAGCAGCTTAGGCGGGGGCTTTAGCACAGATACGCAGTATTTT.

The V gene is TRBV6-6, the J gene TRBJ1-6; TRBD1 aligns across 8 bases. The CDR3 is made up of 14 amino acids. Germline CDR1 and CDR2: MNHNY and SVGAGI (reference sequence). Trimming at V came to 7 bases and at J to 7 bases, leaving 6 bases not matched to a gene. The CDR3 coding sequence is TGTGCCAGCACCCAGGGGGCTGACAATTCACCCCTCCACTTT. Translating gives CASTQGADNSPLHF.

The rearrangement joins TRBV7-3 to TRBJ2-3; TRBD1 matches at 8 bases. The CDR3 has 15 amino acids. The V and J ends lost 2 bases and 9 bases, in that order; junction bases with no gene match: 10. CDR1 is SGHTA and CDR2 is FQGTGA in the germline V gene. CDR3 loop: CASSLQGARPQTQYF. In nucleotides, the CDR3 is TGTGCCAGCAGCTTACAGGGGGCTAGGCCCCAGACGCAGTATTTT.

The V call is TRBV7-9, the J call TRBJ2-2; 7 bases fit TRBD2. The CDR3 consists of 16 residues. From germline, CDR1 is SEHNR and CDR2 FQNEAQ (reference sequence). V trimming: 2 bases; J trimming: 2 bases; junction bases outside the gene matches: 5. The CDR3 reads CASSLKGGGNTGELFF. The CDR3 DNA follows: TGTGCCAGCAGCTTAAAAGGCGGGGGTAACACCGGGGAGCTGTTTTTT. Together with reference TRBV7-9 and TRBJ2-2, the CDR3 gives the full variable domain: DTGVSQNPRHKITKRGQNVTFRCDPISEHNRLYWYRQTLGQGPEFLTYFQNEAQLEKSRLLSDRFSAERPKGSFSTLEIQRTEQGDSAMYLCASSLKGGGNTGELFFGEGSRLTVL.

The genes are TRBV6-1 and TRBJ1-3, with D unclear. Deletions cut 1 base from V and 4 bases from J, with 11 bases between. The CDR3 loop spans 15 amino acids. Germline V gene sequence: CDR1 MNHNS, CDR2 SASEGT. CDR3 region: CASSEVHLSGNTIYF. The CDR3 DNA sequence: TGTGCCAGCAGTGAAGTGCACTTATCCGGAAACACCATATATTTT.

The chain links TRBV7-2 to TRBJ2-5, with D uncertain. V was trimmed by 1 base and J by 5 bases, leaving 8 bases between them. There are 13 residues in the CDR3. CDR1 is SGHTA, CDR2 FQGNSA, per germline. The CDR3 here is CASSLGAGETQYF. In DNA, the CDR3 is TGTGCCAGCAGCTTAGGAGCCGGGGAGACCCAGTACTTC.

This clone was picked up a small number of times. The chain combines TRBV27 with TRBJ1-1; maybe TRBD1 (6 bases). CDR3 length: 15 amino acids. Germline CDR1 MNHEY, CDR2 SMNVEV (reference sequence). V was pared by 1 base and J by 1 base, with 10 bases between. CDR3 DNA sequence: TGTGCCAGCAGTTTATTTCAGGGGAGGAACACTGAAGCTTTCTTT. Protein product: CASSLFQGRNTEAFF.

The chain's CDR3 is CASSLSLMTGRETQYF. For the CDR3, the DNA is TGTGCCAGCAGCTTGTCCTTGATGACAGGGAGAGAGACCCAGTACTTC. This chain links TRBV5-4 with TRBJ2-5; 7 positions agree with TRBD1. CDR3 length: 16 amino acids. V lost 1 base to trimming and J lost 4 bases; unmatched junction nucleotides: 10. From germline, CDR1 is SGHNT and CDR2 YYREEE (reference sequence).

This clone was recorded a few times. V and J are TRBV28 and TRBJ1-1, with D perhaps TRBD1 (5 bases). Germline lookup yields CDR1 MDHEN and CDR2 SYDVKM. The CDR3 totals 13 residues. V shed 9 bases and J shed 0 bases, with 11 bases lying between them. The CDR3 here is CASTGVMNTEAFF. In DNA, the CDR3 is TGTGCCAGTACAGGAGTCATGAACACTGAAGCTTTCTTT.

The V gene is TRBV12-5, the J gene TRBJ2-2; D might be TRBD1 (6 bases). V lost 5 bases to trimming and J lost 5 bases, with 15 bases between them. The germline V gene has CDR1 LGHNT and CDR2 FRNRAP. This CDR3 has 15 residues. CDR3 protein: CASGPDRSGTGELFF. Written as DNA, the CDR3 is TGTGCTAGTGGTCCCGACAGGTCTGGGACCGGGGAGCTGTTTTTT.

The chain uses TRBV9 and TRBJ1-1; no reliable D call. This CDR3 contains 12 residues. Germline loops: CDR1 SGDLS, CDR2 YYNGEE. The ends were cut back, 0 bases at V and 9 bases at J, with 9 bases in the middle. CDR3 amino acids: CASSVVTDKAFF. For the CDR3, the DNA is TGTGCCAGCAGCGTAGTGACCGACAAAGCTTTCTTT.

V and J are TRBV27 and TRBJ2-1; 10 bases are shared with TRBD1. Germline V gene sequence: CDR1 MNHEY, CDR2 SMNVEV (reference sequence). Losses at the gene ends were 6 bases for V and 2 bases for J; bases not matched to a gene: 13. CDR3 length equals 18 residues. CDR3 protein: CASSPGTGVVLTYNEQFF. CDR3 sequence (DNA): TGTGCCAGCAGCCCCGGGACAGGGGTCGTTCTTACCTACAATGAGCAGTTCTTC.

The chain joins TRBV19 to TRBJ1-3; the D gene is possibly TRBD1 (5 bases). CDR3 length: 14 residues. CDR1 is LNHDA and CDR2 is SQIVND in the germline V gene (reference sequence). With 5 bases removed from V and 4 bases from J, the gap between germline ends came to 12 bases. The CDR3 DNA follows: TGTGCCAGTAGTCTCAGGGAGGCCGGAAACACCATATATTTT. Residues: CASSLREAGNTIYF.

DNA of the CDR3: TGTGCCAGCAGCCAATATCCGGCTGGGACAGTCCAAGAGACCCAGTACTTC. Amino acid sequence: CASSQYPAGTVQETQYF. The gene calls are TRBV4-2 and TRBJ2-5; 7 bases map to TRBD1. Germline assignment: CDR1 LGHNA and CDR2 YNFKEQ. V was clipped by 2 bases and J by 1 base; unmatched bases: 10. The length of the CDR3 is 17 residues.

V is TRBV5-1 and J is TRBJ1-1, with 8 bases lining up with TRBD1. Germline CDR1 and CDR2: SGHRS and YFSETQ. Trimming cost V 6 bases and J 0 bases; bases outside gene matches: 10. CDR3 length equals 16 residues. CDR3 sequence (DNA): TGCGCCAGCAACCTTTTCCAGGGGGCCATGAACACTGAAGCTTTCTTT. This sequence encodes CASNLFQGAMNTEAFF.

This chain joins TRBV4-1 and TRBJ2-3, with 14 positions matching TRBD2. The CDR3 length is 18 residues. CDR1 and CDR2 from the germline V gene are MGHRA and YSYEKL. Trimming removed 0 bases from V and 0 bases from J; junction bases left unmatched: 2. DNA of the CDR3: TGCGCCAGCAGCCAAGAAGGACTAGCGGGGGGTAGCACAGATACGCAGTATTTT. It encodes CASSQEGLAGGSTDTQYF.

The chain has TRBV6-1 and TRBJ2-1, with D possibly matching TRBD1 (6 bases). The CDR3 runs to 14 residues. V dropped 10 bases and J dropped 2 bases, with 15 bases sitting between them. Germline V gene lookup returns CDR1 MNHNS and CDR2 SASEGT. The CDR3, as DNA: TGTGCCACCTACAGTCCAGGGGCCTACAATGAGCAGTTCTTC. Translation: CATYSPGAYNEQFF.

In its sample, this clone was seen a few times. The V and J genes are TRBV4-2 and TRBJ2-7; 11 bases map to TRBD1. The trim removed 1 base at V and 6 bases at J, leaving 5 bases unmatched. This CDR3 region has 15 residues. Germline CDR1 and CDR2: LGHNA and YNFKEQ. The CDR3 sequence is CASSQARTGGSEQYF. Written as DNA, the CDR3 is TGTGCCAGCAGCCAAGCGAGGACAGGGGGCTCCGAGCAGTACTTC.